The 13 T cell receptor beta chains below all came from one sample that was sequenced in a study of T cells in localized non-small cell lung cancer. Using immunoSEQ multiplex PCR, the repertoire was profiled, and TCRdb retains in-frame clones only, with some absent. The data contain approximately 88,000 clones, about nine tenths of them seen just once; the ten biggest clones take up roughly 3.9%. Source: PBMCs, taken before any cancer treatment. The source of these receptors is a woman aged 35 to 70 with stage II squamous cell lung carcinoma.

The chain carries TRBV29-1 and TRBJ2-5; perhaps TRBD2 as D (5 bases). The J call may be incorrect, as the DNA end agrees better with TRBJ2-7. This CDR3 has 12 amino acids. Per germline, CDR1 SQVTM and CDR2 ANQGSEA. CDR3 loop: CSARTVPHEQYF. The CDR3 DNA reads TGCAGCGCTAGGACTGTCCCCCACGAGCAGTACTTC.

This clone was seen a single time. The chain couples TRBV19 to TRBJ2-1; D not certain. The V and J ends lost 7 bases and 9 bases respectively, with 22 bases between them. Germline loops: CDR1 LNHDA, CDR2 SQIVND (reference sequence). The CDR3 runs to 15 residues. CDR3 sequence reads: CASTSQILKSGEQFF. CDR3 bases: TGTGCCAGTACCTCCCAGATCCTAAAATCGGGTGAGCAGTTCTTC.

The chain combines TRBV29-1 with TRBJ2-2, with D possibly TRBD2 on 6 matching bases. Germline V CDR1 and CDR2: SQVTM, ANQGSEA. V lost 4 bases and J 4 bases, leaving 13 bases between the germline ends. The CDR3 runs to 14 residues. The CDR3 is CSVVVRGRTGELFF. The CDR3 nucleotides read TGCAGCGTTGTCGTGCGGGGACGCACCGGGGAGCTGTTTTTT.

V gene TRBV19 combines with J gene TRBJ2-1, with 8 bases identical to TRBD1. CDR1 and CDR2 from the germline V gene are LNHDA and SQIVND (reference sequence). This CDR3 contains 16 residues. V lost 7 bases to trimming and J lost 4 bases; unmatched junction nucleotides: 12. The CDR3 region is CASTSSQGETYNEQFF. The CDR3 DNA reads TGTGCCAGTACCAGCTCACAGGGGGAGACTTACAATGAGCAGTTCTTC.

The rearrangement links TRBV6-6 to TRBJ1-4, with D possibly being TRBD1 (5 bases). The CDR3 sequence is 12 residues long. V was shortened by 6 bases and J by 12 bases, with 14 bases between the two germline ends. Germline V gene data show CDR1 as MNHNY and CDR2 as SVGAGI (reference sequence). The CDR3 DNA follows: TGTGCCAGCAGCCAGGGACGTCGGGAACTGTTTTTT. This gives the protein CASSQGRRELFF.

The chain links TRBV4-1 to TRBJ1-1; D ambiguous. With 4 bases removed from V and 2 bases from J, the gap between germline ends came to 8 bases. Germline assignment: CDR1 MGHRA and CDR2 YSYEKL. The CDR3 totals 13 residues. The CDR3 coding sequence is TGCGCCAGCAGCCGTCCCGATAACACTGAAGCTTTCTTT. As protein: CASSRPDNTEAFF.

The rearrangement links TRBV6-1 to TRBJ2-5; no firm D call. Trimming cost V 1 base and J 9 bases, with 15 bases left between them. CDR1 and CDR2 from the germline V gene are MNHNS and SASEGT. CDR3 length: 14 residues. The CDR3 DNA reads TGTGCCAGCAGTGAAGTACGAGCTGCTCAGGCCCAGTACTTC. Translation: CASSEVRAAQAQYF.

The chain has TRBV5-1 and TRBJ2-7, with TRBD2 identical over 12 bases. The CDR3 has 17 amino acids. Trimming removed 1 base from V and 2 bases from J; junction bases left unmatched: 7. Germline CDR1 and CDR2: SGHRS and YFSETQ. CDR3 nucleotides: TGCGCCAGCAGCTTGATGACTAGCGGGAGCTCGGCCTACGAGCAGTACTTC. Its protein is CASSLMTSGSSAYEQYF.

The rearrangement uses TRBV6-4 and TRBJ1-1; D call uncertain. The CDR3 has 14 amino acids. Deletions cut 0 bases from V and 1 base from J, with 6 bases between. In germline, CDR1 is MRHNA, CDR2 SNTAGT. Here the CDR3 reads CASSDSGENTEAFF. Written as DNA, the CDR3 is TGTGCCAGCAGTGACTCGGGTGAGAACACTGAAGCTTTCTTT.

This chain uses TRBV4-1 with TRBJ1-1; D is unresolved. Trimming stripped 2 bases from V and 0 bases from J, with 7 bases between. The CDR3 runs to 14 residues. The germline V gene encodes CDR1 MGHRA and CDR2 YSYEKL. This CDR3 reads CASSQRALNTEAFF. The CDR3 bases are TGCGCCAGCAGCCAACGGGCCCTGAACACTGAAGCTTTCTTT.

The table lists this clone with a few counts. V and J are TRBV27 and TRBJ2-7; D not resolved. The CDR3 length is 13 residues. V dropped 2 bases and J dropped 3 bases, with 8 bases sitting between them. CDR1 is MNHEY and CDR2 is SMNVEV in the germline V gene (reference sequence). The CDR3 is CASSLRAYYEQYF. Written as DNA, the CDR3 is TGTGCCAGCAGTTTAAGGGCCTACTACGAGCAGTACTTC.

This chain uses TRBV30 with TRBJ2-7; 14 bases are shared with TRBD2. The germline CDR1 and CDR2 sequences are GTSNPN and SVGIG (reference sequence). CDR3 length equals 19 residues. V gave up 3 bases and J gave up 0 bases; unmatched junction bases: 13. The chain's CDR3 is CAWSGGGLAGGTSSYEQYF. DNA of the CDR3: TGTGCCTGGAGCGGGGGCGGACTAGCGGGAGGCACCAGCTCCTACGAGCAGTACTTC.

The chain carries TRBV6-1 and TRBJ1-3; D possibly corresponds to TRBD1 (5 bases). CDR1 and CDR2 (germline): MNHNS, SASEGT. The CDR3 runs to 17 residues. The V end lost 4 bases, the J end lost 0 bases, and 16 bases lay between the germline ends. This CDR3 reads CASSVEGRAISGNTIYF. The DNA for the CDR3 is TGTGCCAGCAGTGTAGAGGGACGGGCGATCTCTGGAAACACCATATATTTT.